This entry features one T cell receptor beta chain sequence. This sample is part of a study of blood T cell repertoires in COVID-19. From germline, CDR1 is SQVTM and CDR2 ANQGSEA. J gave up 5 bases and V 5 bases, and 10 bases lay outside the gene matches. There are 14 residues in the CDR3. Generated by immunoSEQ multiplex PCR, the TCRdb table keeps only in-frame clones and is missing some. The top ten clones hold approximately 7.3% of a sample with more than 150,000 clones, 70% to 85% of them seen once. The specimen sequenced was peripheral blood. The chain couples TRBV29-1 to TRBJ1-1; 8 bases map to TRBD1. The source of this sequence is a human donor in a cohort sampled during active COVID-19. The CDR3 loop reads CSVFGETGETEAFF. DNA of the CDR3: TGCAGCGTTTTTGGCGAGACAGGGGAGACTGAAGCTTTCTTT.